The entry below gives a single T cell receptor beta chain sequence along with its context. Seattle participants joined during active infection and were tracked over time. The CDR3 has 14 residues. Germline trimming cut 6 bases from V and 13 bases from J; bases unmatched to any gene: 14. CDR1 MNHEY and CDR2 SMNVEV come from the germline V gene (reference sequence). This specimen belongs to a study of blood T cell repertoires in COVID-19. As for the study in general: There were acute and convalescent COVID-19 samples, and they came from the United States, Italy and Spain. PBMCs, B-cell-depleted T cells, or T cells provided the cDNA or gDNA that made up the material.

The table came from immunoSEQ multiplex PCR; TCRdb's copy has only in-frame clones and leaves some out. Of around 150,000 clones listed, around 82% are singletons. What was sequenced was peripheral blood. This clonotype originated in a middle-aged woman with COVID-19, enrolled during active disease. The rearrangement joins TRBV27 to TRBJ1-4, with 7 bases aligning to TRBD1. The CDR3 region is CASSPGSTTGRLFF. Here the CDR3 DNA reads TGTGCCAGCAGCCCTGGGTCCACGACAGGGCGACTGTTTTTT.